This TCR beta chain comes out of a study of cytomegalovirus exposure and HLA in healthy donors. The donors were in the approximately 130-subject validation cohort; that cohort was separate from the roughly 700-subject first cohort. V gave up 4 bases and J gave up 1 base; unmatched junction bases: 6. The CDR3 sequence is 15 residues long. Germline CDR1 reads SGHRS; CDR2 reads YFSETQ. The assay was immunoSEQ multiplex PCR, and TCRdb's table has in-frame clones only and misses some. The table has approximately 150,000 clones, roughly 92% seen once. General study findings and limits: The study listed approximately 170 cytomegalovirus-associated TCR beta chains.

To note about this clone: Its antigen is not known.

The sequence was obtained from a man younger than 35 in good health and CMV-seronegative. The chain uses TRBV5-1 and TRBJ1-1; 8 bases map to TRBD1. Source material: PBMCs. In DNA, the CDR3 is TGCGCCAGCAGCCTGACCGGGACAGGGAACACTGAAGCTTTCTTT. Encoded protein: CASSLTGTGNTEAFF.